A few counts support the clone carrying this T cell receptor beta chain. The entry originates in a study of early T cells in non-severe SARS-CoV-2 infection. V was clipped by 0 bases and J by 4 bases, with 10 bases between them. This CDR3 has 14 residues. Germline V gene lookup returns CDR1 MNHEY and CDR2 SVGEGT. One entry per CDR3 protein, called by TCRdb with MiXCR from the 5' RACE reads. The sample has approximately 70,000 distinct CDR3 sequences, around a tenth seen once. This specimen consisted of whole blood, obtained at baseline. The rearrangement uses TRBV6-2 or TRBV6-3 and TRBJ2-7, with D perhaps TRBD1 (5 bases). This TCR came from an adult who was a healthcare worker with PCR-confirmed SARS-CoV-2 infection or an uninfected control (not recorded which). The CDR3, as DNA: TGTGCCAGCAGTTACTCCAGGGCCAATTACGAGCAGTACTTC. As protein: CASSYSRANYEQYF.